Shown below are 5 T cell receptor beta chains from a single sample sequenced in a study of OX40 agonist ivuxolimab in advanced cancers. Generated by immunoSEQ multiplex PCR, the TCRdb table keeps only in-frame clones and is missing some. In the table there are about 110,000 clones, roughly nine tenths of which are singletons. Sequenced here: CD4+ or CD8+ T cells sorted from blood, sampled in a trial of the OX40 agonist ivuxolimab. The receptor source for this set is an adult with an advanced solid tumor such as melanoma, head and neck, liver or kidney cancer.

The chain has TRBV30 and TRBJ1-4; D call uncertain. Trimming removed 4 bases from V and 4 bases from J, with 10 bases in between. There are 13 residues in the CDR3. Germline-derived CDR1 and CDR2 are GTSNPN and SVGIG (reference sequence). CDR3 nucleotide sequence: TGTGCCTGGACACGGAGCCTTAATGAAAAACTGTTTTTT. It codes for CAWTRSLNEKLFF. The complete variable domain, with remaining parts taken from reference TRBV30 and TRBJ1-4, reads SQTIHQWPATLVQPVGSPLSLECTVEGTSNPNLYWYRQAAGRGLQLLFYSVGIGQISSEVPQNLSASRPQDRQFILSSKKLLLSDSGFYLCAWTRSLNEKLFFGSGTQLSVL.

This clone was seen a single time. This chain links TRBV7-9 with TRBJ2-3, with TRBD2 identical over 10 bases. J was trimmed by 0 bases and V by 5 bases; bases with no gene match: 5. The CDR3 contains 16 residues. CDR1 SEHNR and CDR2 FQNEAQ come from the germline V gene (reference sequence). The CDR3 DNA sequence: TGTGCCAGCAGCAGGACTAGCGGAAGGAGCACAGATACGCAGTATTTT. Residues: CASSRTSGRSTDTQYF.

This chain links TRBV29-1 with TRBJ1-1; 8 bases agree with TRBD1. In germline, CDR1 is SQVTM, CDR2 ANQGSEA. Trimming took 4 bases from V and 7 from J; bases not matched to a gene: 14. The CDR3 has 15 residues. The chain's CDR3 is CSVVTRTGPPFEAFF. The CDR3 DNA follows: TGCAGCGTTGTTACGAGGACAGGGCCCCCGTTTGAAGCTTTCTTT.

CDR3 residues: CASRPVYRGQMNTEAFF. Here the CDR3 DNA reads TGTGCCAGCAGGCCCGTATACAGGGGCCAGATGAACACTGAAGCTTTCTTT. The J gene is TRBJ1-1, the V gene TRBV27, with 7 bases that match TRBD1. Germline lookup yields CDR1 MNHEY and CDR2 SMNVEV (reference sequence). V was clipped by 6 bases and J by 0 bases; unmatched bases: 13. The CDR3 is 17 amino acids.

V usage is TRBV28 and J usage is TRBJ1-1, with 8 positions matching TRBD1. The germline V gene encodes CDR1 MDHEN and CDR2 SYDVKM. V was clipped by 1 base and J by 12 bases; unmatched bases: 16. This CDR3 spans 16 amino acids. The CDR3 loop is CASSLLWQGAAHDTFF. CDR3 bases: TGTGCCAGCAGTTTATTATGGCAGGGGGCAGCCCATGATACTTTCTTT.